The text below deals with one T cell receptor (beta chain). This sample's time point: newly diagnosed GD, antithyroid drugs for less than 3 months. Making the TCR library involved RNA that had been extracted from PBMCs. American Thyroid Association guidelines were used to diagnose Graves' disease. This entry is derived from a study of regulatory T cells in long-lasting Graves disease. In the study overall: Under 3 months of antithyroid drugs had been taken by newly diagnosed Graves' patients.

Arm-PCR with iRepertoire HTBI primers amplified the CDR3 regions for these TCR beta libraries. Each CDR3 protein is one row after TCRdb ran MiXCR on the multiplex PCR reads. Of about 540,000 distinct CDR3 sequences detected, approximately 13% appear once; the ten largest clones hold roughly 10%. The V gene lost 2 bases and the J gene lost 8 bases, with 8 bases spanning the gap. CDR3 length equals 12 residues. The germline V gene encodes CDR1 SGHNT and CDR2 YYREEE (reference sequence). This sample was also put to use in a study of T cells in Graves' hyperthyroidism and ophthalmopathy. That source notes: Investigators excluded patients with uncontrolled infection, other autoimmune disease, pregnancy or lactation. Initially, a first-round RT-PCR of the TCR CDR3 employed the HTBI primer set.

The receptor comes from a man aged 25 to 45 with Graves disease. The chain uses TRBV5-4 and TRBJ2-1; D not resolved. The sequenced sample was peripheral blood mononuclear cells (PBMCs), obtained at new diagnosis, from a patient treated with antithyroid drugs. Here the CDR3 reads CASSFVGDEQFF. CDR3 sequence (DNA): TGTGCCAGCAGCTTCGTTGGGGATGAGCAGTTCTTC.